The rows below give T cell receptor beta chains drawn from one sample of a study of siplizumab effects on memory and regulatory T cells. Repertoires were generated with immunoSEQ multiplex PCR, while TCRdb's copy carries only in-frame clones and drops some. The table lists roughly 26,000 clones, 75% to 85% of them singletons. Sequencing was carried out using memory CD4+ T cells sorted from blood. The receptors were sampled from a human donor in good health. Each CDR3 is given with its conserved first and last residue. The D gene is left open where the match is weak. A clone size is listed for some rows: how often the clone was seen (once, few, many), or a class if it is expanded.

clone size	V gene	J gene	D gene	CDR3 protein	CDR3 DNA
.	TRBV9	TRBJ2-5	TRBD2	CASSAQGSGTGETQYF	TGTGCCAGCAGCGCCCAGGGTAGCGGGACTGGAGAGACCCAGTACTTC
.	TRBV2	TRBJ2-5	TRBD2	CASTPGGGWETQYF	TGTGCCAGCACTCCCGGGGGGGGTTGGGAGACCCAGTACTTC
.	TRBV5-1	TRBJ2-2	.	CASSRTTNTGELFF	TGCGCCAGCAGCCGGACTACGAACACCGGGGAGCTGTTTTTT
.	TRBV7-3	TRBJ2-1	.	CASRLSGGTDNEQFF	TGTGCCAGCAGGCTAAGCGGCGGGACAGATAATGAGCAGTTCTTC
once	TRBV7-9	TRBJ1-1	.	CASSLKGVTEAFF	TGTGCCAGCAGCTTAAAAGGGGTGACTGAAGCTTTCTTT
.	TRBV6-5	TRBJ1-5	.	CATSLESNQPQHF	TGTGCTACATCACTGGAGAGCAATCAGCCCCAGCATTTT
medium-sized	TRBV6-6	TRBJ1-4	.	CASSAAGPTNEKLFF	TGTGCCAGCAGCGCCGCGGGGCCAACTAATGAAAAACTGTTTTTT
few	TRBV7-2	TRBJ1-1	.	CASSRLWDTEAFF	TGTGCCAGCAGCCGTTTGTGGGATACTGAAGCTTTCTTT
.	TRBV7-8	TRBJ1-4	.	CASSRSQNEKLFF	TGTGCCAGCAGCAGGTCACAAAATGAAAAACTGTTTTTT
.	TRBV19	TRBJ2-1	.	CASSIVSGSGVHEQFF	TGTGCCAGTAGTATAGTGAGCGGGTCAGGGGTCCATGAGCAGTTCTTC
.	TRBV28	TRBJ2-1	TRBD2	CASSLWLRGPIAGVGNEQFF	TGTGCCAGCAGTTTATGGCTTCGCGGTCCTATAGCGGGAGTGGGGAATGAGCAGTTCTTC
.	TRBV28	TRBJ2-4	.	CAIAQGLTAKNIQYF	TGTGCCATCGCACAGGGCCTTACCGCCAAAAACATTCAGTACTTC
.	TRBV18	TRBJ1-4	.	CASSPFALNRATNEKLFF	TGTGCCAGCTCACCGTTCGCTTTAAACCGAGCAACTAATGAAAAACTGTTTTTT
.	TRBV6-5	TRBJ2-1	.	CASSYRLPGNEQFF	TGTGCCAGCAGTTATCGCTTACCCGGGAATGAGCAGTTCTTC
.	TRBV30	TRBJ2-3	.	CAWGESGTDTQYF	TGTGCCTGGGGGGAATCGGGCACAGATACGCAGTATTTT
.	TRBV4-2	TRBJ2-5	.	CASSQDGLEGEETQYF	TGTGCCAGCAGCCAAGATGGACTAGAGGGGGAAGAGACCCAGTACTTC
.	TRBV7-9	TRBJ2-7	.	CASSRTGSYEQYF	TGTGCCAGCAGCAGGACTGGCTCCTACGAGCAGTACTTC
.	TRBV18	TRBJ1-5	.	CASSPGRNQPQHF	TGTGCCAGCTCACCGGGACGGAATCAGCCCCAGCATTTT
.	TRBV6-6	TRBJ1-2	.	CASSYAADNYGYTF	TGTGCCAGCAGTTACGCCGCAGATAACTATGGCTACACCTTC
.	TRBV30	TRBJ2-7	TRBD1	CASSTGTLDEQYF	TGTGCCTCGTCGACAGGGACCCTCGACGAGCAGTACTTC
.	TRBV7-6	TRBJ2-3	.	CASSPTGLVTDTQYF	TGTGCCAGCAGTCCGACTGGACTCGTCACAGATACGCAGTATTTT
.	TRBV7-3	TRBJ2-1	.	CASSHPDNEQFF	TGTGCCAGCAGCCATCCCGACAATGAGCAGTTCTTC
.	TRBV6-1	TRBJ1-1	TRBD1	CASSAGQGAGGTEAFF	TGTGCCAGCAGTGCGGGACAGGGGGCGGGCGGCACTGAAGCTTTCTTT
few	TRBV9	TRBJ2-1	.	CASSVGSIGKSRHNEQFF	TGTGCCAGCAGCGTAGGCAGTATCGGGAAAAGCCGGCACAATGAGCAGTTCTTC
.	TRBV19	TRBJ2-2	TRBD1	CASNRQGAQGGELFF	TGTGCCAGTAATCGCCAGGGGGCGCAGGGCGGGGAGCTGTTTTTT
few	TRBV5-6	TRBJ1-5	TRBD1	CASSLFGTGNQPQHF	TGTGCCAGCAGCTTATTCGGGACAGGGAATCAGCCCCAGCATTTT
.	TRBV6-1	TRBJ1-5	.	CASSDGLKQPQHF	TGTGCCAGCAGTGACGGGCTGAAACAGCCCCAGCATTTT
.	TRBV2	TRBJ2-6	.	CASRYRVNSGANVLTF	TGTGCCAGCCGATACAGGGTGAACTCTGGGGCCAACGTCCTGACTTTC
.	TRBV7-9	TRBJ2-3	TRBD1	CASSPTGGLGDTQYF	TGTGCCAGCAGCCCAACAGGGGGCCTGGGCGATACGCAGTATTTT
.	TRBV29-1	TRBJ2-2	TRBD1	CSAGQGVTGELFF	TGCAGCGCGGGACAGGGCGTCACCGGGGAGCTGTTTTTT
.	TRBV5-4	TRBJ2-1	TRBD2	CASSWNSGRSSYNEQFF	TGTGCCAGCAGCTGGAATAGCGGGAGAAGTTCCTACAATGAGCAGTTCTTC
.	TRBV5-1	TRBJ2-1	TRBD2	CASSLAGGPYEQFF	TGCGCCAGCAGCTTGGCGGGAGGGCCATATGAGCAGTTCTTC
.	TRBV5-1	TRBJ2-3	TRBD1	CASVRTQGETDTQYF	TGCGCCAGCGTCCGGACGCAGGGGGAAACAGATACGCAGTATTTT
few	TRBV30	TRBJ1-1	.	CAWSVLSLNTEAFF	TGTGCCTGGAGTGTATTATCATTGAACACTGAAGCTTTCTTT
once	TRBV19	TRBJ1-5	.	CASSPGNPGLDQPQHF	TGTGCCAGTAGTCCTGGTAATCCAGGGCTGGATCAGCCCCAGCATTTT
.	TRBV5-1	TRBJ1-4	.	CASSLGTTEKLFF	TGCGCCAGCAGCTTGGGCACAACCGAAAAACTGTTTTTT
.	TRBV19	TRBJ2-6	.	CASSMRGGGANVLTF	TGTGCCAGTAGTATGCGAGGTGGTGGGGCCAACGTCCTGACTTTC
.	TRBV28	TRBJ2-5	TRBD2	CASSLRTSGRAETQYF	TGTGCCAGCAGTTTAAGGACTAGCGGGAGGGCCGAGACCCAGTACTTC
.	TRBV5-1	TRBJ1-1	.	CASSLLGQIIMNTEAFF	TGCGCCAGCAGCTTGCTGGGACAAATCATAATGAACACTGAAGCTTTCTTT
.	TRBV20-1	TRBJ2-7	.	CSAGLSYEQYF	TGCAGTGCTGGCCTCTCCTACGAGCAGTACTTC
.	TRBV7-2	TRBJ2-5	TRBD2	CASSNLAGVSSGNF	TGTGCCAGCAGCAACCTAGCGGGAGTTTCTTCCGGAAACTTC
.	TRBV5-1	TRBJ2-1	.	CASSLENGFRNNEQFF	TGCGCCAGCAGCTTGGAGAATGGTTTCCGGAACAATGAGCAGTTCTTC
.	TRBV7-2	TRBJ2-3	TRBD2	CASSLGLPPGGDTQYF	TGTGCCAGCAGCTTAGGACTGCCCCCGGGGGGGGATACGCAGTATTTT
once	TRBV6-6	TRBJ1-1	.	CASRQGLNTEAFF	TGTGCCAGCAGACAGGGATTAAACACTGAAGCTTTCTTT
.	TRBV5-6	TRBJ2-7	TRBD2	CAGSLAAGGPYEQYF	TGTGCCGGCAGCTTGGCGGCGGGAGGGCCCTACGAGCAGTACTTC